The present T cell receptor beta chain was sequenced within a study of shared clonotypes between healthy human individuals. TCRdb's copy holds only in-frame clones and misses some; the assay was immunoSEQ multiplex PCR. Seen here are 1.4 million to 1.5 million clones, roughly 96% observed once, and the top ten hold about 1.2%. Study-wide results and limits: The genetic and exposure-history diversity represented was limited by few donors.

The germline CDR1 and CDR2 sequences are SGHNT and YYREEE (reference sequence). There are 15 residues in the CDR3. Trimming at V came to 3 bases and at J to 7 bases, leaving 10 bases not matched to a gene. As concerns this clone: Its antigen is not identified.

This receptor was identified in a man between 25 and 39 years old in good health. Sequencing used naive CD4+ T cells sorted from blood. The subset was: CD45RA+ positively selected. The chain has TRBV5-4 and TRBJ2-1; 7 bases align to TRBD2. The CDR3 here is CASSSTVGGRNEQFF. The CDR3 DNA is TGTGCCAGCAGCTCGACGGTCGGGGGGAGGAATGAGCAGTTCTTC.